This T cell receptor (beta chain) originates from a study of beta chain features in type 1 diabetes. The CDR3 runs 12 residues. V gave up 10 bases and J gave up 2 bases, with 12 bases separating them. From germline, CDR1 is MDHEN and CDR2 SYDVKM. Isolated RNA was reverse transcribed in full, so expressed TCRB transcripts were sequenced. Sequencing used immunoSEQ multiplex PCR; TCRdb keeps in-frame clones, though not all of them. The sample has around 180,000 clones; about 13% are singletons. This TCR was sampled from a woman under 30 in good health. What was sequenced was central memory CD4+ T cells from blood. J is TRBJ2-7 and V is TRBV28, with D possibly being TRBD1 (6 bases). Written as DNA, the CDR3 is TGTGCCACCACAGGGTTGGCCTACGAGCAGTACTTC. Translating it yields CATTGLAYEQYF.